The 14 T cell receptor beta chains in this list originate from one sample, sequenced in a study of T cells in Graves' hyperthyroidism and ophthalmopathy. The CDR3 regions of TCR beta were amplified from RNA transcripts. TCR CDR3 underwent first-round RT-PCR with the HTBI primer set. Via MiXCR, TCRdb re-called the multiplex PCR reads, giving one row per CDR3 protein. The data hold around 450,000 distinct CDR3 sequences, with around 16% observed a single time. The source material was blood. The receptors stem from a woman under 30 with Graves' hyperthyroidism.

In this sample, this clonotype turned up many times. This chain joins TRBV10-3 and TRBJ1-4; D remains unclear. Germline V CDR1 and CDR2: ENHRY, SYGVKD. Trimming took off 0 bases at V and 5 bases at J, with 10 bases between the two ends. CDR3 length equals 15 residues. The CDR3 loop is CAISESSGENEKLFF. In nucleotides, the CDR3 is TGTGCCATCAGTGAGTCCTCGGGAGAGAATGAAAAACTGTTTTTT.

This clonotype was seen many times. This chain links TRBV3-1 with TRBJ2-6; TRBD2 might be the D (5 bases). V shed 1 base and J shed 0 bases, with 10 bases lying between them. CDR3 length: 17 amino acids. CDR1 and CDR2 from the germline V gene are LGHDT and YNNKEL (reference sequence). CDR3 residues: CASSQVGLFSGANVLTF. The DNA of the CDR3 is TGTGCCAGCAGCCAAGTCGGACTCTTCTCTGGGGCCAACGTCCTGACTTTC.

The chain's CDR3 is CASSDFQLAGGFQETQYF. CDR3 bases: TGTGCCAGCAGTGATTTCCAACTAGCGGGAGGTTTCCAAGAGACCCAGTACTTC. The chain couples TRBV2 to TRBJ2-5; 12 nucleotides match TRBD2. Germline assignment: CDR1 SNHLY and CDR2 FYNNEI. J was trimmed by 1 base and V by 3 bases; bases with no gene match: 9. The CDR3 has 18 residues.

The CDR3 bases are TGTGCCAGCAGTGCTAGAGATTACGAGCAGTACTTC. As protein: CASSARDYEQYF. The rearrangement joins TRBV2 to TRBJ2-7, with D unclear. The CDR3 is 12 amino acids. CDR1 and CDR2 from the germline V gene are SNHLY and FYNNEI. Trimming pared 4 bases from V and 4 bases from J, leaving 8 bases between.

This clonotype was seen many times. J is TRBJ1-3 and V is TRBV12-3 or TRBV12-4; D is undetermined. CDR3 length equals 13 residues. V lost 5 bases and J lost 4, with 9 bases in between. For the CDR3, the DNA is TGTGCCAGCAGTCCTAAACTAGGAAACACCATATATTTT. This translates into CASSPKLGNTIYF.

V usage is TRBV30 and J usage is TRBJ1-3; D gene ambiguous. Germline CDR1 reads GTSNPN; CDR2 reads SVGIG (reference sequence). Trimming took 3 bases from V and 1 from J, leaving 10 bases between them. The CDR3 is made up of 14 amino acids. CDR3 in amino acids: CAWRGGSSGNTIYF. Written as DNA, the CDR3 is TGTGCCTGGAGAGGAGGTTCTTCTGGAAACACCATATATTTT.

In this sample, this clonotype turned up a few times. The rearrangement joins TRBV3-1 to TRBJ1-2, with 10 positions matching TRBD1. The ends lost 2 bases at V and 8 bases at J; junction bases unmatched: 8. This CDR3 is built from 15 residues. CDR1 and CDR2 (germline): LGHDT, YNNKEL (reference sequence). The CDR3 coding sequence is TGTGCCAGCAGCCAAAATAAAGACAGGGGGCAGGGCTACACCTTC. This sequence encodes CASSQNKDRGQGYTF.

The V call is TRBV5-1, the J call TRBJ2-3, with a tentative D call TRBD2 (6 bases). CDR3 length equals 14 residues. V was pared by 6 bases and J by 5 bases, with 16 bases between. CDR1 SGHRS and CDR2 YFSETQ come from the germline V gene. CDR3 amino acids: CASKIVPEGDTQYF. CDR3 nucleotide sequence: TGCGCCAGCAAAATAGTACCGGAGGGAGATACGCAGTATTTT. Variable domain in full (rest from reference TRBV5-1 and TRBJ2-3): KAGVTQTPRYLIKTRGQQVTLSCSPISGHRSVSWYQQTPGQGLQFLFEYFSETQRNKGNFPGRFSGRQFSNSRSEMNVSTLELGDSALYLCASKIVPEGDTQYFGPGTRLTVL.

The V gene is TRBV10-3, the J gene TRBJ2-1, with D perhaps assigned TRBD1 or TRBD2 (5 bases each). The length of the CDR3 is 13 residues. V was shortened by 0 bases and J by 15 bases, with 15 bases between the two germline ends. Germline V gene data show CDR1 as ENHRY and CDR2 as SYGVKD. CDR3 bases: TGTGCCATCAGTGAGTCGGGGCCGGGGTGGCGGTTCTTC. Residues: CAISESGPGWRFF.

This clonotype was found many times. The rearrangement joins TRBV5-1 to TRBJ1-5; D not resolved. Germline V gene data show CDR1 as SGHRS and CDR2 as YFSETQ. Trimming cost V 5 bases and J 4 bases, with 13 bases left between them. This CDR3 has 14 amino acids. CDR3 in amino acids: CASRGRKLNQPQHF. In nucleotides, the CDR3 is TGCGCCAGCAGAGGCAGGAAGTTAAATCAGCCCCAGCATTTT.

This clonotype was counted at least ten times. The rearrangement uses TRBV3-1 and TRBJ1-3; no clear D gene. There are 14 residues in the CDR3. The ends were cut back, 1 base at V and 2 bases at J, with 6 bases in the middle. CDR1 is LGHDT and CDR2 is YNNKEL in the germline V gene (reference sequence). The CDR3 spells CASSQAGTGNTIYF. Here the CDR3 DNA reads TGTGCCAGCAGCCAAGCAGGAACTGGAAACACCATATATTTT. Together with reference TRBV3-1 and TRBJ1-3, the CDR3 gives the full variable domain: DTAVSQTPKYLVTQMGNDKSIKCEQNLGHDTMYWYKQDSKKFLKIMFSYNNKELIINETVPNRFSPKSPDKAHLNLHINSLELGDSAVYFCASSQAGTGNTIYFGEGSWLTVV.

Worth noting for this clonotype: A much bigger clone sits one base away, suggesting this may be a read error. The DNA of the CDR3 is TGTGCCATCAGTGAGTCGAAAGTGGGACTAGCGGTCACAGATACGCAGTATTTT. As protein: CAISESKVGLAVTDTQYF. The rearrangement joins TRBV10-3 to TRBJ2-3, with 11 positions matching TRBD2. The CDR3 length is 18 residues. The V segment lost 0 bases and the J segment 2 bases; nucleotides outside the gene matches: 7. CDR1 ENHRY and CDR2 SYGVKD come from the germline V gene.

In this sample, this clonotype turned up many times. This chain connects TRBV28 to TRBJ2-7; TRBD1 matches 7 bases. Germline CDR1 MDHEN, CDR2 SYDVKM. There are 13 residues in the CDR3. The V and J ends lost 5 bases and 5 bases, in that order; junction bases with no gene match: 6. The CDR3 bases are TGTGCCAGCAGTCCTGAGGGGGCCCACGAGCAGTACTTC. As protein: CASSPEGAHEQYF.

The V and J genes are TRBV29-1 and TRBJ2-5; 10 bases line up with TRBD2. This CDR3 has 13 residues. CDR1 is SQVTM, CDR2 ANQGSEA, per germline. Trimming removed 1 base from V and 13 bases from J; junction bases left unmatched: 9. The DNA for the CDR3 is TGCAGCGTTGAAGTAGAGCGGGAGGGCCTTCTGTACTTC. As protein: CSVEVEREGLLYF.